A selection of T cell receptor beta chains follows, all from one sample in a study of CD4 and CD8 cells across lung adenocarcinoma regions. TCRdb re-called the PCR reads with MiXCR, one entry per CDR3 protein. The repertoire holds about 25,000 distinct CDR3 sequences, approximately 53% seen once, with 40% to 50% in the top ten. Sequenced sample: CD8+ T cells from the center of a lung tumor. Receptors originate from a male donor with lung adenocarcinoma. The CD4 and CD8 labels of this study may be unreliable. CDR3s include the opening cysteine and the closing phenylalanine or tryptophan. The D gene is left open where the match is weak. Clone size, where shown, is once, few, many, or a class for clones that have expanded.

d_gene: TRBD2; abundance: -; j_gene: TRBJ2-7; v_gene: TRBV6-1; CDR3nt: TGTGCCAGCGCGGGAGCCGGGGGAGGGGTTCGAGAGACGCAGTACTTC; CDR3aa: CASAGAGGGVRETQYF
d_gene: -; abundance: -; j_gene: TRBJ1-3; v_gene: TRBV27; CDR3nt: TGTGCCAGCAGAGGGGGGTACTCTGGAAACACCATATATTTT; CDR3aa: CASRGGYSGNTIYF
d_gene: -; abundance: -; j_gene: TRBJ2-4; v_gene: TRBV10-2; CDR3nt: TGCGCCGGGCGCGTGTGCCGTGACCAAAACACCCAGTACTTC; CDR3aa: CAGRVCRDQNTQYF
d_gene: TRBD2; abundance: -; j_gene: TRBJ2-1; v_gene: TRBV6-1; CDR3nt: TGTGCCAGCAGTGAACTAGCGGGAAAGAGTGAGCAGTTCTTC; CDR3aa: CASSELAGKSEQFF
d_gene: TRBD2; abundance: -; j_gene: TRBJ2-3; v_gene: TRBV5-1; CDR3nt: TGCGCCAGCAGACTAACTAGCGGAGCGAACACAGATACGCAGTATTTT; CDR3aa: CASRLTSGANTDTQYF
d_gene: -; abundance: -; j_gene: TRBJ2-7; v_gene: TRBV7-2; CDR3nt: TGTGCCAGCAGCTTAGGTGCAGTGCGCGAGCAGTACTTC; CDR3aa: CASSLGAVREQYF
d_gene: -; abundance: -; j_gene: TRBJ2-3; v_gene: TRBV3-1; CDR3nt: TGTGCCAGCAGCCCTTTTCAAGCTACAGATACGCAGTATTTT; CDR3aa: CASSPFQATDTQYF
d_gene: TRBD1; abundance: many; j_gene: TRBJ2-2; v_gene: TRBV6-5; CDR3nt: TGTGCCACCAGAGTTAGGACAGGGGACACCGGGGAGCTGTTTTTT; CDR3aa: CATRVRTGDTGELFF
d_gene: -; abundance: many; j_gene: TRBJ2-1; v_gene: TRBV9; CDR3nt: TGTGCCAGCAGCGTAGTTAGCTACTACAATGAGCAGTTCTTC; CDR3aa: CASSVVSYYNEQFF
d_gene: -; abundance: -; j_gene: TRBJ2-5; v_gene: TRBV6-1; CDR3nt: TGTGCCAGGGGAACCGGGGGTGGCGAGCAAGAGACGCAGTACTTC; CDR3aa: CARGTGGGEQETQYF
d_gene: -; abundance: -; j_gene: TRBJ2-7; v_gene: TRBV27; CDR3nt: TGTGCCAGCAGTCCAAAGCCCCTTGGAGGGGCAGCCGAGCAGTACTTC; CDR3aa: CASSPKPLGGAAEQYF
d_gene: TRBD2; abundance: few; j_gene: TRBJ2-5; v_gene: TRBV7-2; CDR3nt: TGTGCCAGCAGCCCCACGACTAGCGGGTGGGGAGAGACCCAGTACTTC; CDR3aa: CASSPTTSGWGETQYF
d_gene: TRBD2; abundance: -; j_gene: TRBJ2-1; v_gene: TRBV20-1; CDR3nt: TGCAGTGCTAGAAAAAGCGGGAACTCCTACAATGAGCAGTTCTTC; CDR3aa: CSARKSGNSYNEQFF
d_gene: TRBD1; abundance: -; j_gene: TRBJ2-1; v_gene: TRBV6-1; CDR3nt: TGTGCCAGCAGTAGACGACAGGGGGCCGGTCTGGAGACCCAGTTCTTC; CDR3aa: CASSRRQGAGLETQFF
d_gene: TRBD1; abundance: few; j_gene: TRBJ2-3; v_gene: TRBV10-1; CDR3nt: TGCGCCAGCAGTGACTATCAGGGGGCTGAAGATACGCAGTATTTC; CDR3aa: CASSDYQGAEDTQYF
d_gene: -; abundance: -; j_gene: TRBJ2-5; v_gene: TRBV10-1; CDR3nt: TGCGCCAGCGGGGTCGGGGGCCGGGGCCAAGAGACGCAGTACTTC; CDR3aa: CASGVGGRGQETQYF
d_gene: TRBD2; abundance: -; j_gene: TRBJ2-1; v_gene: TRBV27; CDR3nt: TGTGCCAGCAGTCCACGACTAGCGGGGTTCTACAATGAGCAGTTCTTC; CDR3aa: CASSPRLAGFYNEQFF
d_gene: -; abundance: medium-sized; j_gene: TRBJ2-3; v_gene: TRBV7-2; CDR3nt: TGTGCCAGCAGCTTATACAGGTCTGATACGCAGTATTTT; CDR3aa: CASSLYRSDTQYF
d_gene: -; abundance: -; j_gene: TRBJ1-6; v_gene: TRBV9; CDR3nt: TGTGCCAGCAGCGTCGGACAGTTCCCCTCACCCCTCCACTTT; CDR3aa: CASSVGQFPSPLHF
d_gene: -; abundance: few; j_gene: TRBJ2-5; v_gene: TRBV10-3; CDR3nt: TGTGCCATCAGCCCAGGTAACGGGCAAGAGACCCAGTACTTC; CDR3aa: CAISPGNGQETQYF
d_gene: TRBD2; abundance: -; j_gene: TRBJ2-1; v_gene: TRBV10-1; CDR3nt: TGCGCCAGCGGAGTCGGGAGGGGGACCTACAATGAGCAGTTCTTC; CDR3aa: CASGVGRGTYNEQFF
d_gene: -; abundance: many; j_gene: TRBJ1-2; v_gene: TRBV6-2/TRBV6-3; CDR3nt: TGTGCCAGCAGTTATTTAGAACCCGGGACACCTAACTATGGCTACACCTTC; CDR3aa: CASSYLEPGTPNYGYTF
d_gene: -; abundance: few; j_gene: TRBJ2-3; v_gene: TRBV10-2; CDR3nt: TGCGCCAGCAGTACGACGGGACGGTACACAGATACGCAGTATTTT; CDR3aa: CASSTTGRYTDTQYF
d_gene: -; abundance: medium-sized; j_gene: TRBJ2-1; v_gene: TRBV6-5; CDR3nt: TGTGCCAGCAAGGGTACAGGCGTGGATGAGCAGTTCTTC; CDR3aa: CASKGTGVDEQFF
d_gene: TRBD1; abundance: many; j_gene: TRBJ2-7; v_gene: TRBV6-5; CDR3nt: TGTGCCAGCAGTCCCGTCCCCGGGACAGGGTTGGAGCAGTACTTC; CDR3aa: CASSPVPGTGLEQYF
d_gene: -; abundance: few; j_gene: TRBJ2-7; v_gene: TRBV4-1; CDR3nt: TGCGCCAGCAGCCCTATAACAGGTTGGTTCTACGAGCAGTACTTC; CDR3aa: CASSPITGWFYEQYF
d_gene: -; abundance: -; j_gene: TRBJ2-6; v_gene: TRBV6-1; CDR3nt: TGTGCCAGCAGTGATGGGAGATCGGGTGCCGCCAACGTTCTGTCCTTC; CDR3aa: CASSDGRSGAANVLSF
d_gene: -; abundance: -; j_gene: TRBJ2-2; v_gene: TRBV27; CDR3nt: TGTGCCAGCAGTTTCAGGACCGGGGAGCTGTTTTTT; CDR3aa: CASSFRTGELFF
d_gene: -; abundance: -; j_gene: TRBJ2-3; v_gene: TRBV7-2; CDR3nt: TGTGCCAGCAGCCCGGGAGAGATCACAGAGGAGCAGTTTTTT; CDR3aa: CASSPGEITEEQFF
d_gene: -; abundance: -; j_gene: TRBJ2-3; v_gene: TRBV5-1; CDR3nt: TGCGCCAGCAGCGTCTCGGGGCAGGGAGCCAAAAATACGCAGTACTTT; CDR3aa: CASSVSGQGAKNTQYF
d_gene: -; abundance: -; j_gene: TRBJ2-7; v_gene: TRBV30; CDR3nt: TGTGCCTGGAAAGGGGGACTCTCCTACGAGCAGTACTTC; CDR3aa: CAWKGGLSYEQYF
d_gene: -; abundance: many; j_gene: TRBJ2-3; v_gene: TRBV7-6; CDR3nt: TGTGCCAGCAGCTTAAGGAGCCCAGATACGCAGTATTTT; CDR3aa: CASSLRSPDTQYF